What follows is one T cell receptor beta chain and its context. The data derive from a study of technical replicates of blood from a handful of donors. Sequencing was performed with immunoSEQ multiplex PCR; in TCRdb, only in-frame clones are kept and a portion is missing. This sample has tens of thousands of clones, with 94% found just once. With V trimmed by 2 bases and J by 0 bases, 2 bases remained unmatched. The CDR3 totals 15 residues. Germline CDR1 is SGHNT and CDR2 is YENEEA. The sample taken for sequencing was T cells isolated from PBMCs. The TCR comes from a human donor in good health. V usage is TRBV11-3 and J usage is TRBJ2-3; 7 nucleotides agree with TRBD1. This chain's CDR3 is CASSLTTGSTDTQYF. CDR3 sequence (DNA): TGTGCCAGCAGCTTAACGACAGGGAGCACAGATACGCAGTATTTT.